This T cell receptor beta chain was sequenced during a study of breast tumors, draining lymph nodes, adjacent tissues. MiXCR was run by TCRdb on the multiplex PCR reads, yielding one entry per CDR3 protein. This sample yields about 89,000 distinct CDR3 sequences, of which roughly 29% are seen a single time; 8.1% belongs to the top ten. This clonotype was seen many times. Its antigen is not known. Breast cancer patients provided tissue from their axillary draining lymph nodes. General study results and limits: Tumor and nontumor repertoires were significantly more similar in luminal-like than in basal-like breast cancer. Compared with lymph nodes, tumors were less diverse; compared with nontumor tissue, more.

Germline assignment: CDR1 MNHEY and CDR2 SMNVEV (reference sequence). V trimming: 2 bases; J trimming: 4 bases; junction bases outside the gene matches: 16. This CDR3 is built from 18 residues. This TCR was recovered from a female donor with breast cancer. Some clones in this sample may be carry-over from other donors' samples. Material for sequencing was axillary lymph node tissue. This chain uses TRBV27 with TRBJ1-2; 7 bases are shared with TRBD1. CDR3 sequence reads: CASSLVFAGGTVSYGYTF. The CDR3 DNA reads TGTGCCAGCAGTTTAGTTTTCGCAGGGGGGACTGTTAGCTATGGCTACACCTTC.